Shown below are 26 T cell receptor beta chains from a single sample sequenced in a study of identical twins. TCRdb called the 5' RACE reads again in MiXCR, with one record for every CDR3 protein. The table lists 540,000 or so distinct CDR3 sequences, around 24% of them singletons. The sample also formed part of further work on yellow fever vaccine responses in identical twins.

Sequenced input: CD4+ T cells sorted from blood. The receptor source for this set is a woman younger than 30 in good health.

The gene calls are TRBV4-1 and TRBJ2-3; D is unclear. Germline V lookup: CDR1 MGHRA, CDR2 YSYEKL. The CDR3 is 14 amino acids. Trimming took off 4 bases at V and 5 bases at J, with 13 bases between the two ends. CDR3 in amino acids: CASSLNPRIDTQYF. The DNA of the CDR3 is TGCGCCAGCAGCCTCAATCCACGAATAGATACGCAGTATTTT.

The table lists this clonotype with many counts. The CDR3 sequence is CASSQGEDKKNIQYF. The CDR3 DNA is TGCGCCAGCAGCCAAGGAGAGGACAAGAAAAACATTCAGTACTTC. This sequence joins TRBV4-1 and TRBJ2-4; tentative D call: TRBD1 (5 bases). V was pared by 1 base and J by 4 bases, with 11 bases between. Germline V gene lookup returns CDR1 MGHRA and CDR2 YSYEKL. The CDR3 spans 15 residues.

Many counts were recorded for this clonotype. In DNA form, the CDR3 reads TGTGCCATCAGTGCGCTAGCGGGAGTATCCGGGGAGCTGTTTTTT. Translated, it gives CAISALAGVSGELFF. The chain has TRBV10-3 and TRBJ2-2; 10 bases line up with TRBD2. V shed 4 bases and J 6 bases; nucleotides not matched to a gene: 5. Germline V CDR1 and CDR2: ENHRY, SYGVKD. The length of the CDR3 is 15 residues.

This clonotype was seen more than once but under ten times. This chain joins TRBV11-2 and TRBJ2-4; D perhaps matches TRBD2 (6 bases). V was trimmed by 1 base and J by 2 bases, leaving 9 bases between them. This CDR3 is built from 15 residues. Germline lookup yields CDR1 SGHAT and CDR2 FQNNGV. The CDR3 DNA follows: TGTGCCAGCAGCTTAGCTAGCGTAACCAAAAACATTCAGTACTTC. It translates to CASSLASVTKNIQYF.

This clonotype was detected only a few times. A read error may be the cause here, since a much bigger clone is one base away. This CDR3 is CASSLAEKLFF. Written as DNA, the CDR3 is TGTGCCAGCAGTTTGGCCGAAAAACTGTTTTTT. This sequence joins TRBV12-3 or TRBV12-4 and TRBJ1-4; no firm D call. The CDR3 length is 11 residues. Trimming stripped 3 bases from V and 8 bases from J, with 4 bases between.

The chain links TRBV9 to TRBJ2-7; 8 nucleotides agree with TRBD1. V was clipped by 0 bases and J by 2 bases; unmatched bases: 7. CDR1 is SGDLS, CDR2 YYNGEE, per germline. This CDR3 contains 16 residues. CDR3 protein: CASSVGPGQGPYEQYF. DNA for the CDR3: TGTGCCAGCAGCGTAGGCCCCGGACAGGGACCCTACGAGCAGTACTTC.

The CDR3 reads CASSAERIQETQYF. The CDR3 nucleotides are TGTGCCAGCAGTGCGGAGCGCATTCAAGAGACCCAGTACTTC. The chain combines TRBV2 with TRBJ2-5; D unclear. Germline CDR1 is SNHLY and CDR2 is FYNNEI. The CDR3 consists of 14 residues. V dropped 4 bases and J dropped 2 bases, with 11 bases sitting between them.

The table lists this clonotype with a few counts. CDR3 sequence reads: CASEKWGVGETQYF. The CDR3 DNA sequence: TGTGCCAGCGAAAAGTGGGGGGTAGGAGAGACCCAGTACTTC. The rearrangement uses TRBV28 and TRBJ2-5, with D tentatively TRBD2 (6 bases). This CDR3 is 14 amino acids long. The V gene's germline CDR1 is MDHEN and CDR2 SYDVKM. V lost 8 bases to trimming and J lost 4 bases, with 17 bases between them.

V gene TRBV18 combines with J gene TRBJ2-3; D call uncertain. CDR1 is KGHSH, CDR2 LQKENI, per germline. The CDR3 spans 15 residues. V was trimmed by 0 bases and J by 0 bases, leaving 7 bases between them. The CDR3 region has the DNA TGTGCCAGCTCACCACCTACGTTAAGCACAGATACGCAGTATTTT. Translation: CASSPPTLSTDTQYF.

V is TRBV6-2 or TRBV6-3 and J is TRBJ2-6; the match to TRBD1 covers 7 bases. This CDR3 spans 15 amino acids. Germline V gene lookup returns CDR1 MNHEY and CDR2 SVGEGT. V gave up 6 bases and J gave up 2 bases; unmatched junction bases: 4. CDR3 protein: CASRKGATGANVLTF. CDR3 in DNA: TGTGCCAGCAGAAAGGGGGCTACTGGGGCCAACGTCCTGACTTTC.

The rearrangement joins TRBV5-1 to TRBJ2-7; D is possibly TRBD1 (5 bases). Trimming cost V 1 base and J 6 bases, with 11 bases left between them. CDR3 length equals 13 residues. Germline values: CDR1 SGHRS, CDR2 YFSETQ. CDR3 protein: CASSLSGAGEQYV. CDR3 in DNA: TGCGCCAGCAGCTTGAGTGGGGCTGGCGAGCAGTACGTC.

A remark on this clonotype: One end of the junction does not line up with germline, which may come from a read error. V and J are TRBV14 and TRBJ2-1; 7 nucleotides match TRBD1. The CDR3 runs to 15 residues. The germline gives CDR1 SGHDN, CDR2 FVKESK. CDR3 region: CASSLQGSSYNEEFF. Written as DNA, the CDR3 is TGTGCCAGCAGCCTACAGGGGAGCTCCTACAATGAGGAGTTCTTC.

The rearrangement links TRBV20-1 to TRBJ2-6; TRBD2 aligns across 13 bases. This CDR3 comprises 18 residues. The J segment lost 4 bases and the V segment lost 2 bases, leaving 8 bases of the junction unmatched. Germline-derived CDR1 and CDR2 are DFQATT and SNEGSKA (reference sequence). The chain's CDR3 is CSARSRTSGSPGANVLTF. CDR3 sequence (DNA): TGCAGTGCTAGATCACGGACTAGCGGGAGTCCCGGGGCCAACGTCCTGACTTTC.

The chain is built from TRBV3-1 and TRBJ1-5, with D perhaps matching TRBD1 (5 bases). The CDR3 runs to 14 residues. Germline lookup yields CDR1 LGHDT and CDR2 YNNKEL (reference sequence). V lost 4 bases and J 5 bases, leaving 12 bases between the germline ends. The CDR3 DNA follows: TGTGCCAGCAGCCTCGGACAACAGGATCAGCCCCAGCATTTT. Amino acid sequence: CASSLGQQDQPQHF. Supplemented by reference TRBV3-1 and TRBJ1-5, the full variable domain reads DTAVSQTPKYLVTQMGNDKSIKCEQNLGHDTMYWYKQDSKKFLKIMFSYNNKELIINETVPNRFSPKSPDKAHLNLHINSLELGDSAVYFCASSLGQQDQPQHFGDGTRLSIL.

This clonotype has just a few counts. This chain joins TRBV6-4 and TRBJ2-2; D tentatively reads TRBD1 or TRBD2 (5 bases each). Trimming left V 3 bases short and J 5 bases short, with 10 bases between. This CDR3 has 14 residues. CDR1 and CDR2 (germline): MRHNA, SNTAGT. CDR3 DNA: TGTGCCAGCAGTGAACAGGCGGGTACCGGGGAGCTGTTTTTT. It specifies CASSEQAGTGELFF.

There are a few counts of this clonotype. The genes are TRBV27 and TRBJ2-1; the D gene is possibly TRBD2 (6 bases). This CDR3 region has 13 residues. V lost 5 bases, J lost 8 bases, and 13 bases lay in between. Germline-derived CDR1 and CDR2 are MNHEY and SMNVEV (reference sequence). CDR3 region: CASSLRGSYEQFF. In DNA, the CDR3 is TGTGCCAGCAGTCTCCGGGGGTCTTATGAGCAGTTCTTC.

The chain joins TRBV5-1 to TRBJ2-3, with 9 bases fitting TRBD2. There are 16 residues in the CDR3. Per germline, CDR1 SGHRS and CDR2 YFSETQ. Trimming took 0 bases from V and 3 from J; bases not matched to a gene: 5. CDR3 DNA sequence: TGCGCCAGCAGCTTGGGGACTAGCGAGAAAACAGATACGCAGTATTTT. This gives the protein CASSLGTSEKTDTQYF.

This clonotype has a handful of counts. J is TRBJ1-6 and V is TRBV6-5; 7 nucleotides match TRBD1. Trimming took 4 bases from V and 7 from J; bases not matched to a gene: 4. From germline, CDR1 is MNHEY and CDR2 SVGAGI. The CDR3 spans 14 residues. CDR3 sequence (DNA): TGTGCCAGCAGTTTTGCAGGGGGAAATTCACCCCTCCACTTT. This encodes CASSFAGGNSPLHF.

This clonotype was seen only a few times. This chain links TRBV19 with TRBJ2-1; either TRBD1 or TRBD2 may supply D (5 bases each). This CDR3 spans 15 amino acids. Trimming removed 3 bases from V and 5 bases from J, with 14 bases in between. The germline gives CDR1 LNHDA, CDR2 SQIVND (reference sequence). In nucleotides, the CDR3 is TGTGCCAGTAGTATGGGACCCGGACGGAACAATGAGCAGTTCTTC. This translates into CASSMGPGRNNEQFF. Drawing the rest from reference TRBV19 and TRBJ2-1, the complete variable domain is DGGITQSPKYLFRKEGQNVTLSCEQNLNHDAMYWYRQDPGQGLRLIYYSQIVNDFQKGDIAEGYSVSREKKESFPLTVTSAQKNPTAFYLCASSMGPGRNNEQFFGPGTRLTVL.

The table lists this clonotype with a few counts. The chain couples TRBV15 to TRBJ2-1, with D possibly called TRBD1 or TRBD2 (5 bases each). Trimming took off 4 bases at V and 0 bases at J, with 7 bases between the two ends. The CDR3 length is 14 residues. Germline V lookup: CDR1 LNHNV, CDR2 YYDKDF (reference sequence). DNA for the CDR3: TGTGCCACCAGCAACGGGGCCTCCTACAATGAGCAGTTCTTC. Protein: CATSNGASYNEQFF.

The CDR3 spells CASSRHGQAVNIQYF. The CDR3 DNA sequence: TGCGCCAGCAGCCGACACGGACAGGCAGTGAACATTCAGTACTTC. This chain connects TRBV4-1 to TRBJ2-4, with 7 bases lining up with TRBD1. Germline CDR1 reads MGHRA; CDR2 reads YSYEKL. CDR3 size: 15 residues. The J segment lost 7 bases and the V segment lost 4 bases, leaving 10 bases of the junction unmatched.

The rearrangement joins TRBV7-7 to TRBJ2-2; the D is unclear. CDR1 SSHAT and CDR2 FNYEAQ come from the germline V gene (reference sequence). The CDR3 runs to 14 residues. The ends were cut back, 3 bases at V and 2 bases at J, with 7 bases in the middle. CDR3 in DNA: TGTGCCAGCAGCTTTCTAGACAACACCGGGGAGCTGTTTTTT. Amino acid sequence: CASSFLDNTGELFF.

This clonotype came up a few times. The gene calls are TRBV7-8 and TRBJ2-2; D is perhaps TRBD2 (6 bases). Germline CDR1 and CDR2: SGHVS and FQNEAQ. The CDR3 runs 14 residues. Trimming removed 6 bases at V and 4 bases at J, with 12 bases between. In nucleotides, the CDR3 is TGTGCCAGCAGGAGAACGACTAGCACCGGGGAGCTGTTTTTT. Translating gives CASRRTTSTGELFF. The full variable domain, its missing parts supplied by reference TRBV7-8 and TRBJ2-2, is GAGVSQSPRYKVAKRGQDVALRCDPISGHVSLFWYQQALGQGPEFLTYFQNEAQLDKSGLPSDRFFAERPEGSVSTLKIQRTQQEDSAVYLCASRRTTSTGELFFGEGSRLTVL.

CDR3: CASSVGGGSASTDTQYF. CDR3 in DNA: TGTGCCAGCAGCGTAGGGGGCGGGAGTGCGAGCACAGATACGCAGTATTTT. The chain combines TRBV9 with TRBJ2-3; 7 positions agree with TRBD2. Germline V CDR1 and CDR2: SGDLS, YYNGEE. V trimming: 0 bases; J trimming: 0 bases; junction bases outside the gene matches: 7. The CDR3 runs to 17 residues.

V gene TRBV11-2 combines with J gene TRBJ2-5; a possible D gene is TRBD1 (6 bases). Germline loops: CDR1 SGHAT, CDR2 FQNNGV. This CDR3 has 16 residues. V lost 5 bases, J lost 2 bases, and 18 bases lay in between. The CDR3 nucleotides are TGTGCCAGCAGCGCAAGACCTTGGACAGTTCAAGAGACCCAGTACTTC. Protein: CASSARPWTVQETQYF.

This clonotype was observed a handful of times. This chain uses TRBV7-2 with TRBJ2-4; D not certain. The germline CDR1 and CDR2 sequences are SGHTA and FQGNSA. The V end lost 1 base, the J end lost 8 bases, and 9 bases lay between the germline ends. The CDR3 contains 13 residues. CDR3 residues: CASSLGRKDIQYF. For the CDR3, the DNA is TGTGCCAGCAGCTTAGGAAGGAAAGACATTCAGTACTTC.